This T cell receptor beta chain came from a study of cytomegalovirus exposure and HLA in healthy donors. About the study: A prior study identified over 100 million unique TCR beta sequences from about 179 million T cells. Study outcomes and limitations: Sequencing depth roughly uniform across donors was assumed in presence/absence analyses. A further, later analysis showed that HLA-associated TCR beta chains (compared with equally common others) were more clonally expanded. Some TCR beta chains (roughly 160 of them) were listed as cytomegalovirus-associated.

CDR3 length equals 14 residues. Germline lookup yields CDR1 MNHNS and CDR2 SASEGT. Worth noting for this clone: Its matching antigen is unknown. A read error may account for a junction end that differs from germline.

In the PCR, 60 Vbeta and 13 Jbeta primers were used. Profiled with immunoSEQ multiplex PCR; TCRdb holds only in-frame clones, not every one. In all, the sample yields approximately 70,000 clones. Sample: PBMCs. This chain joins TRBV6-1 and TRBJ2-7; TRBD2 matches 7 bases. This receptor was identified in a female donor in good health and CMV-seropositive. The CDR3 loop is CASSEFTTSARPHF. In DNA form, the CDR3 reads TGTGCCAGCAGTGAATTTACCACTAGCGCCCGCCCCCACTTC.